The T cell receptor (beta chain) under discussion was sequenced for a study of OX40 agonist ivuxolimab in advanced cancers. Assay: immunoSEQ multiplex PCR; the TCRdb copy retains only in-frame clones and omits some. This sample has roughly 58,000 clones, with around 85% found just once. The V and J ends lost 5 bases and 3 bases respectively, with 8 bases between them. Germline loops: CDR1 LNHDA, CDR2 SQIVND (reference sequence). The CDR3 is 13 residues long. The sample consisted of CD4+ or CD8+ T cells sorted from blood, taken in a trial of the OX40 agonist ivuxolimab. The TCR was taken from an adult with an advanced solid tumor such as melanoma, head and neck, liver or kidney cancer. This chain uses TRBV19 with TRBJ1-5; no definite D call. Written as DNA, the CDR3 is TGTGCCAGTAGTTTGGGCCTCAATCAGCCCCAGCATTTT. This translates into CASSLGLNQPQHF.